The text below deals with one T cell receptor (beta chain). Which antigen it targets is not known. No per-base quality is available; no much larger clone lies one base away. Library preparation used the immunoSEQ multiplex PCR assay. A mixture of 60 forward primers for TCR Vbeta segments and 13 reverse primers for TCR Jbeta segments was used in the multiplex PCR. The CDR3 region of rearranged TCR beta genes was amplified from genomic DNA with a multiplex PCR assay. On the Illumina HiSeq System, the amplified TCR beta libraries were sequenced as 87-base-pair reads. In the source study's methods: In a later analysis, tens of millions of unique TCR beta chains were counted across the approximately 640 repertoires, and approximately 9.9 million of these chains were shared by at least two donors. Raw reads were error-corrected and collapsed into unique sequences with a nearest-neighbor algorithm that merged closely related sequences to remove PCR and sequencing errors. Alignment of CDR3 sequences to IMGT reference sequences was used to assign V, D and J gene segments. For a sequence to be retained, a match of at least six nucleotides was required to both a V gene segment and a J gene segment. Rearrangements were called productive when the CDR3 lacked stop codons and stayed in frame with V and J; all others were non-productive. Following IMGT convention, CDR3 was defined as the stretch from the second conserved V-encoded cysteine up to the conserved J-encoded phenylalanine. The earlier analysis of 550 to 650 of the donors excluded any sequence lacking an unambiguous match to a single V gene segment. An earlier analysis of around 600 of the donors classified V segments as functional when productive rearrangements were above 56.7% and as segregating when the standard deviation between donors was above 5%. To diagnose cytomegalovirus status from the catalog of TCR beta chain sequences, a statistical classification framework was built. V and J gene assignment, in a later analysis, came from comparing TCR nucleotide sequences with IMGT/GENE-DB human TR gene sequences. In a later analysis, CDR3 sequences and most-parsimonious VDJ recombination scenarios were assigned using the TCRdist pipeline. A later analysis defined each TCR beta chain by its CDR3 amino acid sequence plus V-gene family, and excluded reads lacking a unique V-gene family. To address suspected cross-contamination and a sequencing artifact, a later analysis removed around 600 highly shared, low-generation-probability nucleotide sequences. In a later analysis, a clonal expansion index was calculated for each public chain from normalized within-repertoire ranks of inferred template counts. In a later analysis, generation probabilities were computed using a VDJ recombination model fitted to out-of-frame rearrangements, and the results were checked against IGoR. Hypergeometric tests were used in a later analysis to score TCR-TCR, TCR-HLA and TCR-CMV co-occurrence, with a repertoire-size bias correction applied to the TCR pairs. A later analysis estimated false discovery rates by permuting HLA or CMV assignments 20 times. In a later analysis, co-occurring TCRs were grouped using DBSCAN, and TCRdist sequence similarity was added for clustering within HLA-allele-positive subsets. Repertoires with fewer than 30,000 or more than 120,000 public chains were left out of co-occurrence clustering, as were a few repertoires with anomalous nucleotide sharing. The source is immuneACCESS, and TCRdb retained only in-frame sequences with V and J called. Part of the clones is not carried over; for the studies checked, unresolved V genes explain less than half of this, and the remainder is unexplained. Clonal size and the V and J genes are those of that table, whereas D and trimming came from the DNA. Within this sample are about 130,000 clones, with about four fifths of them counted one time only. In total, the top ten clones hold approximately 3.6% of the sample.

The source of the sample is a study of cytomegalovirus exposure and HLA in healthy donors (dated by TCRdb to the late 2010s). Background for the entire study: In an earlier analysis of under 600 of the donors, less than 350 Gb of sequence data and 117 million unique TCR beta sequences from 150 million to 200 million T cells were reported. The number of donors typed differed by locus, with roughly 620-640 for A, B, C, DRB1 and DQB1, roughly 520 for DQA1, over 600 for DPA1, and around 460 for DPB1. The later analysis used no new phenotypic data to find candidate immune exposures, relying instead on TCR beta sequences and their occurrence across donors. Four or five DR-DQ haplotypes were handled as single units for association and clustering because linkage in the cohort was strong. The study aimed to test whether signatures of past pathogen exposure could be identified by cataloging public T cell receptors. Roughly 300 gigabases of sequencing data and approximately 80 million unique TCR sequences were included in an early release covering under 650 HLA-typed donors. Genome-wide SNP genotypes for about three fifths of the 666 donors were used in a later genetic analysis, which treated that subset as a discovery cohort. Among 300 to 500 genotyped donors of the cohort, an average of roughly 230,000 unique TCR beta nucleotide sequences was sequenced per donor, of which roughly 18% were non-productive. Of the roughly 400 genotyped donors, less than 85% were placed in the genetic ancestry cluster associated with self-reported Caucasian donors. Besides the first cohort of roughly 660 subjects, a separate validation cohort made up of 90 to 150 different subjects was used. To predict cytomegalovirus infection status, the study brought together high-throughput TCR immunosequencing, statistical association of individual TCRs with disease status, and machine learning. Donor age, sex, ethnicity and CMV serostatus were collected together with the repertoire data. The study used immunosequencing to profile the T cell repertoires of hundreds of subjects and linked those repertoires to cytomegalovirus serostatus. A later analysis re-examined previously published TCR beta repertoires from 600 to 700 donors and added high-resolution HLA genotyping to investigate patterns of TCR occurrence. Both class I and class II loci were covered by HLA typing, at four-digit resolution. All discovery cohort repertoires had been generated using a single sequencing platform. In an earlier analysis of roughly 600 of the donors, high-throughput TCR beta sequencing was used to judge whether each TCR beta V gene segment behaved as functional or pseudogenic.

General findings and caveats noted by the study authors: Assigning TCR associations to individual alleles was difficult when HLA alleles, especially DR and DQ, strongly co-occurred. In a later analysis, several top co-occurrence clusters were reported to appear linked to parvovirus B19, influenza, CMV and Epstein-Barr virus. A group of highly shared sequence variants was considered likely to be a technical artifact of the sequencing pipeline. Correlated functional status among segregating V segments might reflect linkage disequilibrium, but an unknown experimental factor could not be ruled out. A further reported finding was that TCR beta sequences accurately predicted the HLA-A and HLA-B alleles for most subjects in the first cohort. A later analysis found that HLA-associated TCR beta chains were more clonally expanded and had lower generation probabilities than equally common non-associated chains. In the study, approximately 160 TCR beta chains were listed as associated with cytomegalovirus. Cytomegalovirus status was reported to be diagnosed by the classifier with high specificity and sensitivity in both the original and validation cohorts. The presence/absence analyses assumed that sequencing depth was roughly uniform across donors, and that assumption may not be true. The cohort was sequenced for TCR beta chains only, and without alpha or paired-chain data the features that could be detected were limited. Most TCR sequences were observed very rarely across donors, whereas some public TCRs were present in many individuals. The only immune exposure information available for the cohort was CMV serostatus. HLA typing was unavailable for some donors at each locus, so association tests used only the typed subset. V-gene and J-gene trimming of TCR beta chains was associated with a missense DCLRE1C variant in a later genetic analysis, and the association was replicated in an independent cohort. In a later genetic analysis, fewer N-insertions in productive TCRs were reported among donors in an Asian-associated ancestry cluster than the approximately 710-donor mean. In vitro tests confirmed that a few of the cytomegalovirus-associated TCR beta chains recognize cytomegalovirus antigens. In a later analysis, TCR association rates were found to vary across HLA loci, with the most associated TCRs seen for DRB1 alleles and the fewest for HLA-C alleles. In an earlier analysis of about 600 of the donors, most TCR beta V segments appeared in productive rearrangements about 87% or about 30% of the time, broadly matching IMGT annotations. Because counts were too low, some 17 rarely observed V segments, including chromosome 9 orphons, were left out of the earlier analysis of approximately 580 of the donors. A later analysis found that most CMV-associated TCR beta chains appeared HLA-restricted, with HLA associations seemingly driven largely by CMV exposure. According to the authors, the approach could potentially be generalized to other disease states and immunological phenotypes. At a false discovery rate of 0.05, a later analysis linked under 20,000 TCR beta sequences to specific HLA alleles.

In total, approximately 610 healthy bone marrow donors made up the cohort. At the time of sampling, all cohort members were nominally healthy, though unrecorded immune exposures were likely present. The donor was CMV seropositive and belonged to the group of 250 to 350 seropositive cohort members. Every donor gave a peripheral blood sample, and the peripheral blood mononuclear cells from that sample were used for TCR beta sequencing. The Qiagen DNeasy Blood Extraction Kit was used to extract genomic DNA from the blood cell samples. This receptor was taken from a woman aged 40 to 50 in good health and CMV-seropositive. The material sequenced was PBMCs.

The nucleotide sequence reads TGTGCCAGCAGTCAGACAGGGGGTTGGTCCGATGAGCAGTTCTTC. This translates into CASSQTGGWSDEQFF. The rearrangement combines TRBV28 with TRBJ2-1; 9 nucleotides in the junction match TRBD1. The CDR3 contains 15 residues, cysteine and phenylalanine counted. Only the CDR3 region is kept as DNA, spanning 45 bases read in frame from base 1. Ends trimmed: V by 5 bases, J by 8 bases; bases unmatched to a gene: 10. In the germline V gene, CDR1 corresponds to MDHEN and CDR2 to SYDVKM.